The rows below give T cell receptor beta chains drawn from one sample of a study of Graves' ophthalmopathy and Graves' hyperthyroidism. One entry per CDR3 protein, called by TCRdb with MiXCR from the multiplex PCR reads. This table has 740,000 or so distinct CDR3 sequences, 40% appearing once. Sequenced: peripheral blood. All receptors come from an adult man with Graves' ophthalmopathy. The CDR3 runs from the conserved cysteine through the conserved F or W. Fields, in order: CDR3 protein, CDR3 DNA, J gene, clone size, V gene, D gene. D genes are given only for firm matches. Size tells how often a clone was seen (once, few, many) or the class of an expanded clone, and some rows leave it out.

CDR3aa: CASSVDGGGEKLFF; CDR3nt: TGTGCCAGCAGCGTAGACGGGGGGGGGGAAAAACTGTTTTTT; j_gene: TRBJ1-4; abundance: few; v_gene: TRBV9; d_gene: .
CDR3aa: CASSDPLNPYEQYF; CDR3nt: TGTGCCAGCAGTGATCCACTCAATCCCTACGAGCAGTACTTC; j_gene: TRBJ2-7; abundance: many; v_gene: TRBV25-1; d_gene: .
CDR3aa: CASRPGARSYTF; CDR3nt: TGTGCCAGCAGGCCCGGGGCTAGGAGCTACACCTTC; j_gene: TRBJ1-2; abundance: few; v_gene: TRBV7-9; d_gene: .
CDR3aa: CASSQRVSGQEVPLHF; CDR3nt: TGTGCCAGCAGTCAAAGGGTCTCGGGACAGGAGGTACCCCTCCACTTT; j_gene: TRBJ1-6; abundance: few; v_gene: TRBV10-3; d_gene: TRBD1
CDR3aa: CAISYSGAYDEQYF; CDR3nt: TGTGCCATCAGTTACTCGGGTGCTTATGACGAGCAGTACTTC; j_gene: TRBJ2-7; abundance: .; v_gene: TRBV10-3; d_gene: .
CDR3aa: CATSDSGIDGYEQYF; CDR3nt: TGTGCCACCAGTGATTCAGGGATTGACGGCTACGAGCAGTACTTC; j_gene: TRBJ2-7; abundance: .; v_gene: TRBV24-1; d_gene: .
CDR3aa: CAISDRQGHQPQHF; CDR3nt: TGTGCCATCAGTGATAGGCAGGGACATCAGCCCCAGCATTTT; j_gene: TRBJ1-5; abundance: many; v_gene: TRBV10-3; d_gene: .
CDR3aa: CASNPTWTAYEQYF; CDR3nt: TGTGCCAGCAACCCTACGTGGACAGCCTACGAGCAGTACTTC; j_gene: TRBJ2-7; abundance: few; v_gene: TRBV7-9; d_gene: .
CDR3aa: CASTGRGQGGSPLHF; CDR3nt: TGTGCCAGCACTGGGAGGGGACAGGGGGGCTCACCCCTCCACTTT; j_gene: TRBJ1-6; abundance: .; v_gene: TRBV7-2; d_gene: TRBD1
CDR3aa: CATSGWGADGEQPQHF; CDR3nt: TGTGCCACCAGTGGTTGGGGGGCTGACGGGGAGCAGCCCCAGCATTTT; j_gene: TRBJ1-5; abundance: .; v_gene: TRBV24-1; d_gene: .
CDR3aa: CSSPDRAENTEAFF; CDR3nt: TGCAGCAGCCCCGACAGGGCCGAGAACACTGAAGCTTTCTTT; j_gene: TRBJ1-1; abundance: .; v_gene: TRBV29-1; d_gene: TRBD1
CDR3aa: CASRMTSGSMDEQYF; CDR3nt: TGTGCCAGCAGAATGACTAGCGGGAGTATGGACGAGCAGTACTTC; j_gene: TRBJ2-7; abundance: .; v_gene: TRBV6-1; d_gene: TRBD2
CDR3aa: CASRSRGSYEQYF; CDR3nt: TGTGCCAGTAGGTCCAGGGGGTCCTACGAGCAGTACTTC; j_gene: TRBJ2-7; abundance: many; v_gene: TRBV19; d_gene: TRBD1
CDR3aa: CPQFGTGGYEQYF; CDR3nt: TGTCCCCAATTTGGGACAGGGGGCTACGAGCAGTACTTC; j_gene: TRBJ2-7; abundance: .; v_gene: TRBV7-3; d_gene: TRBD1
CDR3aa: CASSDPGQGNEKLFF; CDR3nt: TGTGCCAGCAGTGATCCCGGACAGGGGAATGAAAAACTGTTTTTT; j_gene: TRBJ1-4; abundance: many; v_gene: TRBV25-1; d_gene: TRBD1
CDR3aa: CASSSPVKDTGELFF; CDR3nt: TGTGCCAGCAGTTCCCCGGTGAAGGACACCGGGGAGCTGTTTTTT; j_gene: TRBJ2-2; abundance: .; v_gene: TRBV25-1; d_gene: .
CDR3aa: CAISESTEGNSPLHF; CDR3nt: TGTGCCATCAGTGAGTCGACGGAGGGAAATTCACCCCTCCACTTT; j_gene: TRBJ1-6; abundance: many; v_gene: TRBV10-3; d_gene: .
CDR3aa: CATSDNRPKGGYTF; CDR3nt: TGTGCCACCAGTGATAACCGCCCAAAGGGAGGCTACACCTTC; j_gene: TRBJ1-2; abundance: many; v_gene: TRBV24-1; d_gene: .
CDR3aa: CASSFSGSGYTF; CDR3nt: TGTGCCAGCAGCTTCTCGGGGTCCGGCTACACCTTC; j_gene: TRBJ1-2; abundance: .; v_gene: TRBV7-9; d_gene: .
CDR3aa: CATSRGGVSRGYTF; CDR3nt: TGTGCCACCTCACGAGGGGGCGTTTCGCGGGGCTACACCTTC; j_gene: TRBJ1-2; abundance: .; v_gene: TRBV24-1; d_gene: TRBD1
CDR3aa: CAGGRGQETQYF; CDR3nt: TGTGCCGGCGGTAGGGGACAAGAGACCCAGTACTTC; j_gene: TRBJ2-5; abundance: .; v_gene: TRBV6-6; d_gene: .
CDR3aa: CASSSKSGNTEAFF; CDR3nt: TGTGCCAGCAGTTCTAAATCAGGGAACACTGAAGCTTTCTTT; j_gene: TRBJ1-1; abundance: .; v_gene: TRBV6-6; d_gene: .
CDR3aa: CASSSGGLGTEAFF; CDR3nt: TGTGCCAGCAGCTCAGGAGGGTTGGGGACTGAAGCTTTCTTT; j_gene: TRBJ1-1; abundance: .; v_gene: TRBV10-3; d_gene: .
CDR3aa: CASMQARVFKGPGANVLTF; CDR3nt: TGTGCCAGTATGCAGGCAAGGGTCTTCAAGGGTCCTGGGGCCAACGTCCTGACTTTC; j_gene: TRBJ2-6; abundance: few; v_gene: TRBV19; d_gene: .
CDR3aa: CASRGQGYNQPQHF; CDR3nt: TGTGCCAGCAGGGGACAGGGCTACAATCAGCCCCAGCATTTT; j_gene: TRBJ1-5; abundance: .; v_gene: TRBV12-3/TRBV12-4; d_gene: TRBD1
CDR3aa: CASSWTTPYNSPLHF; CDR3nt: TGTGCCAGCTCCTGGACAACTCCTTATAATTCACCCCTCCACTTT; j_gene: TRBJ1-6; abundance: .; v_gene: TRBV18; d_gene: .
CDR3aa: CASSVLRSGANVLTF; CDR3nt: TGTGCCAGCAGTGTATTAAGGTCTGGGGCCAACGTCCTGACTTTC; j_gene: TRBJ2-6; abundance: many; v_gene: TRBV2; d_gene: .
CDR3aa: CASSLGVSKTQYF; CDR3nt: TGTGCCAGCAGCCTAGGGGTTTCGAAGACCCAGTACTTC; j_gene: TRBJ2-5; abundance: .; v_gene: TRBV7-2; d_gene: .
CDR3aa: CASSQWTGDQPQHF; CDR3nt: TGTGCCAGCAGCCAATGGACAGGGGATCAGCCCCAGCATTTT; j_gene: TRBJ1-5; abundance: few; v_gene: TRBV24-1; d_gene: TRBD1
CDR3aa: CASSFGSGQYEQYF; CDR3nt: TGTGCCAGCAGCTTCGGTAGCGGGCAGTACGAGCAGTACTTC; j_gene: TRBJ2-7; abundance: many; v_gene: TRBV7-6; d_gene: TRBD2
CDR3aa: CSAREGISYEQYF; CDR3nt: TGCAGTGCTAGAGAGGGCATCTCCTACGAGCAGTACTTC; j_gene: TRBJ2-7; abundance: many; v_gene: TRBV20-1; d_gene: .
CDR3aa: CASSTPTGIRRDF; CDR3nt: TGTGCCAGCAGCACTCCTACAGGGATCCGAAGGGACTTC; j_gene: TRBJ2-7; abundance: many; v_gene: TRBV7-9; d_gene: .